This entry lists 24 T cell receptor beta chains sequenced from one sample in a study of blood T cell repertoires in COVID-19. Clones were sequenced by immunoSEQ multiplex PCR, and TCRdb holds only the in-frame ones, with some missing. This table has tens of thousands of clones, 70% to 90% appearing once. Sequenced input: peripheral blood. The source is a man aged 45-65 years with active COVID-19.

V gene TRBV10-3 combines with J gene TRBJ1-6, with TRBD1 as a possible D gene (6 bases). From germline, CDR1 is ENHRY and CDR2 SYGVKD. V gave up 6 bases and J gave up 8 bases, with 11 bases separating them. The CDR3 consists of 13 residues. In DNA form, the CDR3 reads TGTGCCATCAGGGACAGACGTGATTCACCCCTCCACTTT. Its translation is CAIRDRRDSPLHF.

CDR3 nucleotides: TGTGCCAGCAGCCCGCCCCCGGGACAGGGGGTTGAGCAGTACTTC. Protein product: CASSPPPGQGVEQYF. The chain carries TRBV5-4 and TRBJ2-7, with TRBD1 identical over 11 bases. The CDR3 contains 15 residues. The germline CDR1 and CDR2 sequences are SGHNT and YYREEE (reference sequence). The ends lost 4 bases at V and 7 bases at J; junction bases unmatched: 10.

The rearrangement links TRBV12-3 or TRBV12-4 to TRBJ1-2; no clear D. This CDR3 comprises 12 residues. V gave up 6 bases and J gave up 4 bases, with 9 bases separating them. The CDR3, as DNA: TGTGCCAGCAGCAGGCGGGTCTATGGCTACACCTTC. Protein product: CASSRRVYGYTF.

Written as DNA, the CDR3 is TGTGCCAGCAGCCAGGGTAGCGCGCACACCGGGGAGCTGTTTTTT. It specifies CASSQGSAHTGELFF. V is TRBV3-1 (or the pseudogene TRBV3-2) and J is TRBJ2-2; TRBD2 is a possible D gene (5 bases). This CDR3 has 15 residues. V was shortened by 3 bases and J by 3 bases, with 11 bases between the two germline ends. CDR1 LGHDT and CDR2 YNNKEL come from the germline V gene (reference sequence).

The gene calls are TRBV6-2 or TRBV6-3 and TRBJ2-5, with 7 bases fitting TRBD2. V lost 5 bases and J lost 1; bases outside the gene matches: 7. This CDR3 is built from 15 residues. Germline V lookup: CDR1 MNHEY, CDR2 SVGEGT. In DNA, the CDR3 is TGTGCCAGCAGTAGGGGCGGGAGAGCCCAAGAGACCCAGTACTTC. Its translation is CASSRGGRAQETQYF.

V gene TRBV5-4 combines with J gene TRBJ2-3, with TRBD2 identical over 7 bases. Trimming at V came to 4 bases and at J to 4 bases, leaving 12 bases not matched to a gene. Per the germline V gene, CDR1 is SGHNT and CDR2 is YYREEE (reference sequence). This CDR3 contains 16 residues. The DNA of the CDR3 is TGTGCCAGCAGCCGGGCTACTAGCGCCGAGTCAGATACGCAGTATTTT. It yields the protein CASSRATSAESDTQYF.

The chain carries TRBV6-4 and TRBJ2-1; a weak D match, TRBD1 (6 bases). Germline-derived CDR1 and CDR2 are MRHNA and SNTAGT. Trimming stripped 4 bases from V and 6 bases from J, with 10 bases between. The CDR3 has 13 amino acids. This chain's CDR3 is CASSGGGLNEQFF. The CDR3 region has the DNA TGTGCCAGCAGTGGTGGGGGCCTCAATGAGCAGTTCTTC.

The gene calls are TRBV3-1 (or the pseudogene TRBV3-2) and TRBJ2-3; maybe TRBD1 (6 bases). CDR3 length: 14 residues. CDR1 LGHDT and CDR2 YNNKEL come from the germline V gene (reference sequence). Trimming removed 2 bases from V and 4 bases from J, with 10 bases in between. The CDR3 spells CASSQTGTPDTQYF. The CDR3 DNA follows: TGTGCCAGCAGCCAAACAGGGACCCCAGATACGCAGTATTTT.

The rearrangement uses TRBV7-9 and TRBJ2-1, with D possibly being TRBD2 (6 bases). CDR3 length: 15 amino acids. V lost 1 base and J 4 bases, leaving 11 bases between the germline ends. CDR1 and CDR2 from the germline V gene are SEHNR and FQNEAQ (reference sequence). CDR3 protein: CASSLDGGYYNEQFF. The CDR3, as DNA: TGTGCCAGCAGCTTAGACGGGGGTTATTACAATGAGCAGTTCTTC.

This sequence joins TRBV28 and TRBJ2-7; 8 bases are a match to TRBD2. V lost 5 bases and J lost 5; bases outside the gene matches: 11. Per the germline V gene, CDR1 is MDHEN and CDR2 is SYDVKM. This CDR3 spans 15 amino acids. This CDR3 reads CASSDGGGFIHEQYF. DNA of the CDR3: TGTGCCAGCAGTGACGGGGGGGGTTTTATCCACGAGCAGTACTTC.

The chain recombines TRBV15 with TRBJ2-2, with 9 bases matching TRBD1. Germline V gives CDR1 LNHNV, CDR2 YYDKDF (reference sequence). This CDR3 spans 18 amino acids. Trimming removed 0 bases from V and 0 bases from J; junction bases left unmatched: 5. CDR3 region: CATSRDLTGGANTGELFF. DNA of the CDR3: TGTGCCACCAGCAGAGATCTAACAGGGGGCGCGAACACCGGGGAGCTGTTTTTT.

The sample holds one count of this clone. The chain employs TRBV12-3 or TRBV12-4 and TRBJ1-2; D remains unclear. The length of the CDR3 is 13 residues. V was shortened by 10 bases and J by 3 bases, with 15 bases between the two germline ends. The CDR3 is CAIMTGIDYGYTF. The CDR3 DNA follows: TGTGCCATCATGACGGGGATCGACTATGGCTACACCTTC.

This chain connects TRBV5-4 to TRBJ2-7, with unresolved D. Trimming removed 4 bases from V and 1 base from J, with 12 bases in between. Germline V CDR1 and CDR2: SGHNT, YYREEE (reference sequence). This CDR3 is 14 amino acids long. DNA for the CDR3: TGTGCCAGCAGCCCGGTCCCCCGTTCCTACGAGCAGTACTTC. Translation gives CASSPVPRSYEQYF.

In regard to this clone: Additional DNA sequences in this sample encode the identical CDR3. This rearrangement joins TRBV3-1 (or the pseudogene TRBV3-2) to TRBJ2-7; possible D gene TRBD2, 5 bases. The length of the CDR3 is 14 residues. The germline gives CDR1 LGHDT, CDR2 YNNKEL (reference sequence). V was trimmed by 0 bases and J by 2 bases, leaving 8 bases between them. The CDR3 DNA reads TGTGCCAGCAGCCAAGATACGGGGACCTACGAGCAGTACTTC. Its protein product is CASSQDTGTYEQYF.

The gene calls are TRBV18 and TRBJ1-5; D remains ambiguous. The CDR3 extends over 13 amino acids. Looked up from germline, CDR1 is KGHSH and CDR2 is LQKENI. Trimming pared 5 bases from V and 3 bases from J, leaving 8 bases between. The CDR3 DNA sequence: TGTGCCAGCTCATGGTCAGACAATCAGCCCCAGCATTTT. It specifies CASSWSDNQPQHF.

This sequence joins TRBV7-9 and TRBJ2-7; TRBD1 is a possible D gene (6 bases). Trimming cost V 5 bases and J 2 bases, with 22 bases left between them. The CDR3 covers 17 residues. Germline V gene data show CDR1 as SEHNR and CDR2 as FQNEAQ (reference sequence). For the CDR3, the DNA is TGTGCCAGCAGCGGTACCGCCTCCGGGACACGTACCTACGAGCAGTACTTC. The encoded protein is CASSGTASGTRTYEQYF.

CDR3 DNA: TGCGCCAGCAGCCAAGATCCGGGACTAGAAGCCTACGAGCAGTACTTC. Translating gives CASSQDPGLEAYEQYF. The chain employs TRBV4-1 and TRBJ2-7; TRBD2 matches at 8 bases. Per germline, CDR1 MGHRA and CDR2 YSYEKL. The V segment lost 0 bases and the J segment 2 bases; nucleotides outside the gene matches: 6. This CDR3 has 16 residues.

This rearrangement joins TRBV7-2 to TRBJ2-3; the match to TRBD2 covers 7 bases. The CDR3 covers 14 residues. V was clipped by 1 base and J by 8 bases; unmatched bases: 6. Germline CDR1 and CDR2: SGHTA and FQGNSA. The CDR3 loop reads CASSLGGSVGTQYF. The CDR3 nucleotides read TGTGCCAGCAGCTTAGGCGGGAGTGTCGGTACGCAGTATTTT.

The CDR3 loop is CATARGNEQFF. The CDR3 nucleotides read TGTGCCACCGCCCGGGGGAATGAGCAGTTCTTC. This chain connects TRBV24-1 to TRBJ2-1, with D possibly matching TRBD2 (6 bases). CDR3 length: 11 residues. Trimming cost V 9 bases and J 7 bases, with 9 bases left between them. CDR1 is KGHDR, CDR2 SFDVKD, per germline.

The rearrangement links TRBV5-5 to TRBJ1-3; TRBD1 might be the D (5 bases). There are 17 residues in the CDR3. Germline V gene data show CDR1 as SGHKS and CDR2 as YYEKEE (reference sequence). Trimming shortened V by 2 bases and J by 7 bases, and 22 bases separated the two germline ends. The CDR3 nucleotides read TGTGCCAGCAGCTTCCTTTCTGATGGGGGGAGAAGGAACACCATATATTTT. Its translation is CASSFLSDGGRRNTIYF.

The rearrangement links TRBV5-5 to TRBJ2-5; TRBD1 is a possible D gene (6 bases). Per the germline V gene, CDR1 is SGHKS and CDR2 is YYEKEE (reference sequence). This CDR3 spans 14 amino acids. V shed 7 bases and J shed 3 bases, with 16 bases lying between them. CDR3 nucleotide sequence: TGTGCCAGCGGCAGGACAGAGACAAAAGAGACCCAGTACTTC. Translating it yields CASGRTETKETQYF.

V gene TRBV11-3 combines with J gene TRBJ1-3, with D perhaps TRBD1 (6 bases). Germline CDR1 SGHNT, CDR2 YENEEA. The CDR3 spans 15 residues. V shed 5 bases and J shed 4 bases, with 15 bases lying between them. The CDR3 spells CASSAEGGSGNTIYF. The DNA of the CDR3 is TGTGCCAGCAGCGCAGAAGGGGGATCCGGAAACACCATATATTTT. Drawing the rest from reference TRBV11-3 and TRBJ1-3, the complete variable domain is EAGVVQSPRYKIIEKKQPVAFWCNPISGHNTLYWYLQNLGQGPELLIRYENEEAVDDSQLPKDRFSAERLKGVDSTLKIQPAELGDSAVYLCASSAEGGSGNTIYFGEGSWLTVV.

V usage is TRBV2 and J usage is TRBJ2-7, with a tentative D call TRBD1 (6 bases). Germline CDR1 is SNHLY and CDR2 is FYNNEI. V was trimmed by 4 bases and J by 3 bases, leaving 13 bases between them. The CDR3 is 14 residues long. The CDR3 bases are TGTGCCAGCAGTGCACAGGGACCTAACTACGAGCAGTACTTC. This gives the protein CASSAQGPNYEQYF.

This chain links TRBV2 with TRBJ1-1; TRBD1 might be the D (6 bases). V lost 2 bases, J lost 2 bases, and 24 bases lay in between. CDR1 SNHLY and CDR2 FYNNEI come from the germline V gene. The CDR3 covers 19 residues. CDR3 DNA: TGTGCCAGCAGTGAATACCCCGCACCAAAGACAGGAGCTAACACTGAAGCTTTCTTT. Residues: CASSEYPAPKTGANTEAFF.